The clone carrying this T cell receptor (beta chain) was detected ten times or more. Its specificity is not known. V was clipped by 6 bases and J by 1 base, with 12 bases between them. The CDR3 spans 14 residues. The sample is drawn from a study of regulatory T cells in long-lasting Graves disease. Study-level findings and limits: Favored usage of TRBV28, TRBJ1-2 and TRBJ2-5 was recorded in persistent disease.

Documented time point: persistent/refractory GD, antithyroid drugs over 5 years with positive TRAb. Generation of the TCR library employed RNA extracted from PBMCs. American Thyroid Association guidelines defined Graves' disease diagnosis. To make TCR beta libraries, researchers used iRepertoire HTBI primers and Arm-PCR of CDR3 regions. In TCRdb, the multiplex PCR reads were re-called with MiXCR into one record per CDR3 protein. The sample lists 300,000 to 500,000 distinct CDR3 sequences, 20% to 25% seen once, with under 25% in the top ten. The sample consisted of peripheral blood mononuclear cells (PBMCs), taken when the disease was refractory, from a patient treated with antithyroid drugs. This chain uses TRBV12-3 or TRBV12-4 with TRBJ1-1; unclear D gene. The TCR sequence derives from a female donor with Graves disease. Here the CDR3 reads CASRPAGGNTEAFF. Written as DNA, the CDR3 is TGTGCCAGCAGGCCCGCGGGTGGGAACACTGAAGCTTTCTTT.